The T cell receptor (beta chain) under discussion was sequenced for a study of blood T cells in healthy people across ages. Study summary: The template switching approach captured approximately one barcoded beta molecule for every two T cells.

About this clonotype: The antigen is unknown.

The authors ran a second PCR of about 6 to 11 cycles using a sample-barcoded 5' primer and a J-beta primer mix. Paired-end reads containing CDR3 totaled no fewer than 2.5 million for each sample. MiXCR, applied by TCRdb to the 5' RACE reads, yields one record per CDR3 protein. The repertoire consists of 1.5 million to 2 million distinct CDR3 sequences, with about 35% occurring once and the leading ten covering about 11%. Per sample, at least 5 micrograms of total RNA were extracted. Looked up from germline, CDR1 is SEHNR and CDR2 is FQNEAQ (reference sequence). This CDR3 has 16 amino acids. Trimming took 7 bases from V and 0 from J, leaving 18 bases between them. The study, taken as a whole, reports: CMV infection status of these donors was not known.

Input material: blood. This clonotype originated in a woman in her twenties or thirties in good health. The V call is TRBV7-9, the J call TRBJ1-1; no clear D gene. The CDR3 spells CASNPFGDVMNTEAFF. The CDR3 nucleotides are TGTGCCAGCAACCCCTTCGGTGATGTTATGAACACTGAAGCTTTCTTT. The entire variable domain, with the rest obtained from reference TRBV7-9 and TRBJ1-1, is as follows: DTGVSQNPRHKITKRGQNVTFRCDPISEHNRLYWYRQTLGQGPEFLTYFQNEAQLEKSRLLSDRFSAERPKGSFSTLEIQRTEQGDSAMYLCASNPFGDVMNTEAFFGQGTRLTVV.